Detailed here is one T cell receptor beta chain. This sample was taken from a study of blood T cells in healthy people across ages. Through a sample-barcoded 5' primer and a J-beta primer mix, a second PCR was run for roughly 6 to 12 cycles. MiXCR, run by TCRdb on the 5' RACE reads, gives a single entry per CDR3 protein. The sample lists 780,000 or so distinct CDR3 sequences, more than 55% occurring once. The length of the CDR3 is 14 residues. The germline gives CDR1 SEHNR, CDR2 FQNEAQ (reference sequence). Trimming pared 5 bases from V and 5 bases from J, leaving 15 bases between. The chain uses TRBV7-9 and TRBJ1-2; no clear D. Source material: blood. This TCR was sampled from a man aged 35 to 55 in good health. The CDR3 DNA reads as TGTGCCAGCAGCGGGTGGGAATATGGTTATGGCTACACCTTC. Translated: CASSGWEYGYGYTF.